One and the same sample provided the 8 T cell receptor beta chains below, sequenced in a study of blood T cell repertoires in COVID-19. Profiled with immunoSEQ multiplex PCR; TCRdb holds only in-frame clones, not every one. This sample carries some 380,000 clones, approximately 86% of them seen once, and the ten largest clones take roughly 2%. The sequenced sample consisted of PBMCs or T cells enriched from blood (not recorded which). Receptors originate from a woman aged 40 to 50 with acute COVID-19.

The V gene is TRBV19, the J gene TRBJ1-2, with 9 bases that match TRBD1. CDR1 and CDR2 from the germline V gene are LNHDA and SQIVND (reference sequence). V lost 4 bases, J lost 6 bases, and 9 bases stayed unmatched. The CDR3 contains 15 residues. In DNA, the CDR3 is TGTGCCAGTAGTAGCCGGGACAGGGCGAGTAATGGCTACACCTTC. This encodes CASSSRDRASNGYTF.

The V call is TRBV5-1, the J call TRBJ1-4; a weak D match, TRBD1 (6 bases). Germline V gives CDR1 SGHRS, CDR2 YFSETQ. This CDR3 has 15 amino acids. V lost 7 bases, J lost 3 bases, and 16 bases lay in between. CDR3 sequence (DNA): TGCGCCAGCGCCGACTCAGGGGCAGCTAATGAAAAACTGTTTTTT. It specifies CASADSGAANEKLFF.

The CDR3 is CASRRDRVGFHEQYF. The CDR3 nucleotides read TGTGCCAGCAGGCGGGACAGGGTGGGTTTCCACGAGCAGTACTTC. The chain joins TRBV7-8 to TRBJ2-7; 9 nucleotides match TRBD1. Per the germline V gene, CDR1 is SGHVS and CDR2 is FQNEAQ. The CDR3 extends over 15 amino acids. After removal of 6 bases from V and 5 bases from J, the junction contained 11 bases not matched to a gene.

This clone was picked up a small number of times. The rearrangement links TRBV4-1 to TRBJ2-2; 8 bases align to TRBD1. Germline CDR1 is MGHRA and CDR2 is YSYEKL. The CDR3 runs to 14 residues. The J segment lost 2 bases and the V segment lost 7 bases, leaving 3 bases of the junction unmatched. The DNA of the CDR3 is TGCGCCAGCAAACAGGGGGTTAACACCGGGGAGCTGTTTTTT. It is translated as CASKQGVNTGELFF.

The chain uses TRBV29-1 and TRBJ1-3; D perhaps matches TRBD1 (5 bases). The CDR3 contains 15 residues. The germline gives CDR1 SQVTM, CDR2 ANQGSEA. Trimming took off 1 base at V and 4 bases at J, with 14 bases between the two ends. CDR3 nucleotides: TGCAGCGTTGAAGGGCAGGGTACGTACGGAAACACCATATATTTT. Translating gives CSVEGQGTYGNTIYF. Together with reference TRBV29-1 and TRBJ1-3, the CDR3 gives the full variable domain: SAVISQKPSRDICQRGTSLTIQCQVDSQVTMMFWYRQQPGQSLTLIATANQGSEATYESGFVIDKFPISRPNLTFSTLTVSNMSPEDSSIYLCSVEGQGTYGNTIYFGEGSWLTVV.

The chain recombines TRBV7-2 with TRBJ2-1, with 14 bases identical to TRBD2. Germline V lookup: CDR1 SGHTA, CDR2 FQGNSA. The CDR3 is 19 residues long. The V segment lost 5 bases and the J segment 1 base; nucleotides outside the gene matches: 10. The CDR3 nucleotides are TGTGCCAGCAGCCCCTATGGGACTAGCGGGGGAAGGTCCTACAATGAGCAGTTCTTC. It translates to CASSPYGTSGGRSYNEQFF.

The chain is built from TRBV12-5 and TRBJ1-3; 7 nucleotides align to TRBD1. This CDR3 region has 15 residues. Trimming at V came to 4 bases and at J to 2 bases, leaving 5 bases not matched to a gene. The germline gives CDR1 LGHNT, CDR2 FRNRAP. CDR3 bases: TGTGCTAGTGGTTCTTCCGGGACAGCTGGAAACACCATATATTTT. This sequence encodes CASGSSGTAGNTIYF.

The chain combines TRBV30 with TRBJ1-2; TRBD1 matches 7 bases. The germline CDR1 and CDR2 sequences are GTSNPN and SVGIG (reference sequence). This CDR3 spans 13 amino acids. V dropped 7 bases and J dropped 0; count of bases not matched to a gene: 5. The CDR3 here is CASMTGPNYGYTF. CDR3 DNA sequence: TGTGCCTCCATGACAGGGCCTAACTATGGCTACACCTTC.